These 29 T cell receptor beta chains were sequenced from one sample in a study of CD8 T cells in ankylosing spondylitis. TCRdb ran MiXCR on the 5' RACE reads and lists one entry per CDR3 protein. The repertoire holds some 87,000 distinct CDR3 sequences, with around 10% as singletons. Input material: blood, either unsorted or a sorted T cell fraction (not recorded which). The receptors derive from a male donor with ankylosing spondylitis or in good health (not recorded which).

Ten or more counts support this clonotype. The rearrangement joins TRBV25-1 to TRBJ2-1, with D uncertain. Trimming took off 8 bases at V and 2 bases at J, with 16 bases between the two ends. CDR3 length: 15 amino acids. Germline-derived CDR1 and CDR2 are MGHDK and SYGVNS. The CDR3, as DNA: TGTGCCAGCGGTTCTCCGGGCCTAGCCTACAATGAGCAGTTCTTC. Translation: CASGSPGLAYNEQFF. The whole variable domain, remainder taken from reference TRBV25-1 and TRBJ2-1, is EADIYQTPRYLVIGTGKKITLECSQTMGHDKMYWYQQDPGMELHLIHYSYGVNSTEKGDLSSESTVSRIRTEHFPLTLESARPSHTSQYLCASGSPGLAYNEQFFGPGTRLTVL.

This clonotype was counted ten times or more. The chain combines TRBV12-3 or TRBV12-4 with TRBJ2-7, with 7 positions matching TRBD2. The junction had 7 bases not matched to a gene; V was cut back by 0 bases and J by 5 bases. The CDR3 contains 15 residues. The CDR3 is CASSLAPGLRHEQYF. The CDR3 DNA sequence: TGTGCCAGCAGTTTAGCGCCGGGACTAAGACACGAGCAGTACTTC.

The chain uses TRBV3-1 and TRBJ1-1; D unclear. The CDR3 is made up of 14 amino acids. V was cut by 1 base and J by 5 bases, with 11 bases left in between. Per germline, CDR1 LGHDT and CDR2 YNNKEL (reference sequence). CDR3 in amino acids: CASSQVEGATEAFF. In nucleotides, the CDR3 is TGTGCCAGCAGCCAAGTGGAGGGCGCGACTGAAGCTTTCTTT.

This chain connects TRBV28 to TRBJ2-2, with TRBD1 matching over 7 bases. CDR3 length equals 15 residues. Unmatched junction bases numbered 5, after V lost 6 bases and J lost 1 base. Germline V gives CDR1 MDHEN, CDR2 SYDVKM. The CDR3 sequence is CASSPRTGNTGELFF. DNA of the CDR3: TGTGCCAGCAGCCCTCGGACAGGGAACACCGGGGAGCTGTTTTTT.

This clonotype was recorded at least ten times. The chain joins TRBV7-3 to TRBJ2-3; D gene unclear. From germline, CDR1 is SGHTA and CDR2 FQGTGA. This CDR3 has 19 residues. Trimming shortened V by 4 bases and J by 2 bases, and 25 bases separated the two germline ends. The CDR3 here is CASSSLTFTKHYNTDTQYF. CDR3 bases: TGTGCCAGCAGCTCGCTAACATTTACCAAACACTACAACACAGATACGCAGTATTTT.

This clonotype was counted at least ten times. The V call is TRBV9, the J call TRBJ2-1, with 10 nucleotides matching TRBD2. V shed 7 bases and J 6 bases; nucleotides not matched to a gene: 10. CDR1 SGDLS and CDR2 YYNGEE come from the germline V gene. The CDR3 totals 15 residues. Here the CDR3 DNA reads TGTGCCAGCGGAACTATAGCGGGGGGCAGCAATGAGCAGTTCTTC. This sequence encodes CASGTIAGGSNEQFF.

As to this clonotype: The junction differs from germline at one of its ends, possibly a read error. The chain recombines TRBV15 with TRBJ2-5, with TRBD1 matching 8 bases. The CDR3 loop spans 16 amino acids. Germline V CDR1 and CDR2: LNHNV, YYDKDF (reference sequence). The CDR3 DNA follows: TGTGTCACCAGCAGAGATTTCGGGACAGGTGAAGAGACCCAGTACTTC. Its translation: CVTSRDFGTGEETQYF.

This clonotype was counted at least ten times. The chain combines TRBV9 with TRBJ2-6; D remains ambiguous. Germline V gene lookup returns CDR1 SGDLS and CDR2 YYNGEE. This CDR3 contains 14 residues. The V end was cut by 5 bases, the J end by 4 bases, with 10 bases between. The DNA of the CDR3 is TGTGCCAGCAGTGACGCCTCCGGGGCCAACGTCCTGACTTTC. Residues: CASSDASGANVLTF. Full variable domain (missing parts from reference TRBV9 and TRBJ2-6): DSGVTQTPKHLITATGQRVTLRCSPRSGDLSVYWYQQSLDQGLQFLIQYYNGEERAKGNILERFSAQQFPDLHSELNLSSLELGDSALYFCASSDASGANVLTFGAGSRLTVL.

This clonotype was observed many times. The rearrangement joins TRBV20-1 to TRBJ2-5, with D perhaps TRBD2 (5 bases). CDR3 size: 12 residues. From germline, CDR1 is DFQATT and CDR2 SNEGSKA (reference sequence). Trimming cost V 3 bases and J 1 base, with 6 bases left between them. CDR3: CSASRGQETQYF. The CDR3 DNA follows: TGCAGTGCTAGTCGGGGCCAAGAGACCCAGTACTTC.

In regard to this clonotype: A much larger clone is a single base away; this may be a read error. V gene TRBV28 combines with J gene TRBJ2-5; no reliable D call. Looked up from germline, CDR1 is MDHEN and CDR2 is SYDVKM. CDR3 length: 14 amino acids. The V and J ends lost 3 bases and 9 bases respectively, with 17 bases between them. CDR3 sequence: CASSFRAELPAQYF. The CDR3 DNA is TGTGCCAGCAGTTTTCGGGCAGAATTACCGGCCCAGTACTTC.

This clonotype was detected many times. The chain carries TRBV6-1 and TRBJ2-1; 9 nucleotides line up with TRBD1. The V gene's germline CDR1 is MNHNS and CDR2 SASEGT. The junction had 10 bases not matched to a gene; V was cut back by 8 bases and J by 2 bases. CDR3 length: 16 residues. The CDR3 spells CASGQGNGSAYNEQFF. In DNA form, the CDR3 reads TGTGCCAGCGGACAGGGGAACGGTTCGGCCTACAATGAGCAGTTCTTC.

This clonotype occurred many times. V and J are TRBV11-2 and TRBJ1-6; D perhaps matches TRBD1 (6 bases). Germline CDR1 and CDR2: SGHAT and FQNNGV. The CDR3 loop spans 17 amino acids. V lost 5 bases, J lost 6 bases, and 20 bases lay in between. The CDR3 region has the DNA TGTGCCAGCAGCACCCTCCAAGGGGGAAGGGGTAATTCACCCCTCCACTTT. It encodes CASSTLQGGRGNSPLHF.

This clonotype was found many times. The chain joins TRBV6-1 to TRBJ2-2, with 11 nucleotides matching TRBD2. V lost 2 bases and J lost 1; bases outside the gene matches: 0. The CDR3 is 16 residues long. Germline V lookup: CDR1 MNHNS, CDR2 SASEGT. CDR3 bases: TGTGCCAGCAGTGAACTAGCGGGGGGGAACACCGGGGAGCTGTTTTTT. Translation: CASSELAGGNTGELFF.

The chain is built from TRBV2 and TRBJ1-2; 8 bases are shared with TRBD1. The CDR3 is 14 amino acids. The V gene's germline CDR1 is SNHLY and CDR2 FYNNEI. J was trimmed by 7 bases and V by 8 bases; bases with no gene match: 12. The CDR3 coding sequence is TGTGCCAGCTCGTACACAGGGGGATTACGTGGCTACACCTTC. Protein sequence: CASSYTGGLRGYTF.

This clonotype appeared many times. The chain carries TRBV28 and TRBJ2-1, with 12 bases fitting TRBD1. Losses at the gene ends were 7 bases for V and 2 bases for J; bases not matched to a gene: 15. Germline V CDR1 and CDR2: MDHEN, SYDVKM. The CDR3 has 19 amino acids. CDR3 coding DNA: TGTGCCAGCACCGGACCGGGACAGGGGGCGAGATTCCCCTACAATGAGCAGTTCTTC. Protein sequence: CASTGPGQGARFPYNEQFF.

This clonotype was recorded at least ten times. The gene calls are TRBV5-5 and TRBJ2-1; 12 bases line up with TRBD1. The V and J ends lost 4 bases and 7 bases, in that order; junction bases with no gene match: 9. This CDR3 is 16 amino acids long. Germline V gene lookup returns CDR1 SGHKS and CDR2 YYEKEE (reference sequence). Written as DNA, the CDR3 is TGTGCCAGCAGCGGTCTGGGACAGGGGGCTCGAAATGAGCAGTTCTTC. This translates into CASSGLGQGARNEQFF.

In this sample, this clonotype turned up many times. V and J are TRBV7-8 and TRBJ1-3; 7 nucleotides align to TRBD1. The V gene's germline CDR1 is SGHVS and CDR2 FQNEAQ. V was clipped by 1 base and J by 3 bases; unmatched bases: 6. This CDR3 has 16 residues. Here the CDR3 reads CASSLEEGANGNTIYF. CDR3 DNA sequence: TGTGCCAGCAGCTTAGAGGAGGGGGCTAATGGAAACACCATATATTTT.

This clonotype was recorded many times. The chain recombines TRBV28 with TRBJ2-7; D gene unclear. With 1 base removed from V and 7 bases from J, the gap between germline ends came to 14 bases. Looked up from germline, CDR1 is MDHEN and CDR2 is SYDVKM. CDR3 size: 14 residues. The CDR3 region is CASSLLGAGDEQYF. CDR3 bases: TGTGCCAGCAGTTTATTAGGTGCTGGGGATGAGCAGTACTTC.

V usage is TRBV29-1 and J usage is TRBJ1-1; maybe TRBD1 (5 bases). V was clipped by 0 bases and J by 6 bases, with 11 bases between them. Per the germline V gene, CDR1 is SQVTM and CDR2 is ANQGSEA. The CDR3 runs 13 residues. CDR3 bases: TGCAGCGTTGAAGATGGGGGGAGCTCTGAAGCTTTCTTT. Amino acids: CSVEDGGSSEAFF.

This clonotype was detected a few times. The chain has TRBV27 and TRBJ2-5, with 7 positions matching TRBD1. The germline V gene encodes CDR1 MNHEY and CDR2 SMNVEV (reference sequence). After removal of 5 bases from V and 1 base from J, the junction contained 7 bases not matched to a gene. This CDR3 is 15 amino acids long. The CDR3 here is CASSQTTGTQETQYF. The CDR3 nucleotides read TGTGCCAGCAGTCAAACGACAGGGACCCAAGAGACCCAGTACTTC.

At least ten counts were recorded for this clonotype. This rearrangement joins TRBV11-2 to TRBJ1-1; a possible D gene is TRBD1 (6 bases). The germline CDR1 and CDR2 sequences are SGHAT and FQNNGV. The CDR3 has 16 residues. The V end was cut by 0 bases, the J end by 1 base, with 12 bases between. CDR3 nucleotides: TGTGCCAGCAGCTTAGAGTGGGGGGCGCGGAACACTGAAGCTTTCTTT. Protein: CASSLEWGARNTEAFF.

The chain recombines TRBV2 with TRBJ1-2, with D possibly TRBD1 on 5 matching bases. The CDR3 totals 11 residues. The V gene's germline CDR1 is SNHLY and CDR2 FYNNEI. V was pared by 4 bases and J by 7 bases, with 7 bases between. This CDR3 is CASSGRAGYTF. The CDR3 bases are TGTGCCAGCAGTGGCAGGGCTGGCTACACCTTC.

This clonotype was seen at least ten times. This chain joins TRBV7-8 and TRBJ2-2; D unclear. This CDR3 spans 13 amino acids. CDR1 is SGHVS and CDR2 is FQNEAQ in the germline V gene. Trimming took 9 bases from V and 1 from J, leaving 9 bases between them. In DNA form, the CDR3 reads TGTGCCAGTGGGGATCGGAACACCGGGGAGCTGTTTTTT. This encodes CASGDRNTGELFF.

The table lists this clonotype with many counts. This chain connects TRBV5-1 to TRBJ2-1; 12 nucleotides align to TRBD2. V dropped 4 bases and J dropped 0; count of bases not matched to a gene: 11. The CDR3 has 19 amino acids. Germline CDR1 reads SGHRS; CDR2 reads YFSETQ. DNA for the CDR3: TGCGCCAGCAGCCCAGGGACTAGCGGGCCATCCTTCTCCTACAATGAGCAGTTCTTC. This gives the protein CASSPGTSGPSFSYNEQFF.

This clonotype was detected ten times or more. This chain connects TRBV5-1 to TRBJ2-7; no clear D. The CDR3 runs 14 residues. Germline lookup yields CDR1 SGHRS and CDR2 YFSETQ. V was trimmed by 3 bases and J by 2 bases, leaving 12 bases between them. The CDR3 region is CASSWIGKAYEQYF. In DNA form, the CDR3 reads TGCGCCAGCAGCTGGATAGGGAAGGCCTACGAGCAGTACTTC.

This clonotype has a count of ten or more. The gene calls are TRBV7-8 and TRBJ2-3; no clear D gene. In germline, CDR1 is SGHVS, CDR2 FQNEAQ. V was clipped by 4 bases and J by 0 bases, with 14 bases between them. The CDR3 extends over 16 amino acids. CDR3 in amino acids: CASSYKVTASTDTQYF. CDR3 DNA sequence: TGTGCCAGCAGCTATAAAGTTACCGCTAGCACAGATACGCAGTATTTT.

Regarding this clonotype: This may stem from a read error, because a much larger clone lies one nucleotide away. This chain uses TRBV5-8 with TRBJ2-3; TRBD2 is a possible D gene (7 bases). The CDR3 totals 14 residues. The germline V gene encodes CDR1 SGHTS and CDR2 YDEGEE. The CDR3 region is CASRRRGGTDMQYF. CDR3 in DNA: TGTGCCAGCAGACGGAGGGGGGGAACAGATATGCAGTATTTT.

This clonotype showed up many times. This chain joins TRBV28 and TRBJ1-1, with TRBD1 identical over 8 bases. Per the germline V gene, CDR1 is MDHEN and CDR2 is SYDVKM. V shed 3 bases, J shed 3 bases, and the junction held 3 bases outside the gene matches. The CDR3 sequence is 14 residues long. The CDR3 is CASSLTGVDTEAFF. The DNA of the CDR3 is TGTGCCAGCAGTTTGACAGGGGTAGACACTGAAGCTTTCTTT.

This clonotype appeared many times. This chain connects TRBV6-4 to TRBJ2-2; TRBD1 agrees at 7 bases. The CDR3 has 17 amino acids. Per the germline V gene, CDR1 is MRHNA and CDR2 is SNTAGT. J gave up 5 bases and V 7 bases, and 16 bases lay outside the gene matches. CDR3 DNA: TGTGCCAGCACCTTTTATTGGACAGGTTTTTCTACCGGGGAGCTGTTTTTT. Its protein product is CASTFYWTGFSTGELFF.